Listed below are T cell receptor beta chains from one sample, sequenced in a study of T cells in Graves' hyperthyroidism and ophthalmopathy. TCRdb redid the calling of the multiplex PCR reads with MiXCR, one entry per CDR3 protein. The sample records approximately 640,000 distinct CDR3 sequences, 45% being singletons. Sequencing was carried out using peripheral blood or thyroid tissue (not recorded which). The receptor set was obtained from an adult man with Graves' disease, either hyperthyroidism or ophthalmopathy (not recorded which). Each CDR3 is given with its conserved first and last residue. Each record gives: clone size, D gene, J gene, V gene, CDR3 protein, CDR3 DNA. The D gene is left open where the match is weak. Clone size appears in some rows only: once, few, many, or a class for an expanded clone.

>-|TRBD1|TRBJ1-1|TRBV29-1
CSVDGDRDPPNTEAFF
TGCAGCGTTGATGGTGACAGGGACCCCCCGAACACTGAAGCTTTCTTT
>-|-|TRBJ2-5|TRBV2
CASSDRVKKTQYF
TGTGCCAGCAGTGACAGGGTCAAAAAGACCCAGTACTTC
>-|-|TRBJ1-4|TRBV10-3
CAIATDATNEKLFF
TGTGCCATCGCGACAGATGCAACTAATGAAAAACTGTTTTTT
>few|-|TRBJ1-2|TRBV12-3/TRBV12-4
CASSLATEYGYTF
TGTGCCAGCAGTTTAGCGACGGAGTATGGCTACACCTTC
>once|-|TRBJ1-2|TRBV10-3
CAISEGLAGANTF
TGTGCCATCAGTGAAGGACTAGCGGGGGCTAACACCTTC
>-|-|TRBJ1-5|TRBV7-2
CASSQETDQPQHF
TGTGCCAGCAGCCAAGAAACGGATCAGCCCCAGCATTTT
>-|-|TRBJ2-2|TRBV2
CASSPRAGTNTGELFF
TGTGCCAGCAGCCCCCGGGCTGGAACGAACACCGGGGAGCTGTTTTTT
>-|-|TRBJ1-5|TRBV20-1
CSARNSQGSNQPQHF
TGCAGTGCTAGGAACTCACAGGGCAGCAATCAGCCCCAGCATTTT
>-|TRBD1|TRBJ1-6|TRBV24-1
CATNLTGGSSPLHF
TGTGCCACCAACCTCACAGGGGGCAGTTCACCCCTCCACTTT
>many|-|TRBJ1-1|TRBV29-1
CSVDGGRSNTEAFF
TGCAGCGTTGATGGTGGCAGATCGAACACTGAAGCTTTCTTT
>-|-|TRBJ1-2|TRBV5-1
CASSLNPGAGAYGYTF
TGCGCCAGCAGCCTAAATCCAGGGGCAGGAGCCTATGGCTACACCTTC
>-|-|TRBJ2-3|TRBV29-1
CSVRGGTTDTQYF
TGCAGCGTTAGAGGGGGAACCACAGATACGCAGTATTTT
>many|TRBD2|TRBJ2-5|TRBV9
CASSLGGLGETQYF
TGTGCCAGCAGCTTGGGAGGGCTGGGAGAGACCCAGTACTTC
>many|-|TRBJ1-4|TRBV7-9
CASSLSVGNEKLFF
TGTGCCAGCAGCTTATCGGTCGGTAATGAAAAACTGTTTTTT
>-|-|TRBJ1-2|TRBV29-1
CSVEEPGQNYGYTF
TGCAGCGTTGAAGAGCCGGGTCAAAACTATGGCTACACCTTC
>-|-|TRBJ1-4|TRBV20-1
CSARDPSRPTNEKLFF
TGCAGTGCTAGAGACCCCTCCAGGCCAACTAATGAAAAACTGTTTTTT
>-|TRBD2|TRBJ2-7|TRBV7-9
CASSLLETGGLDYEQYF
TGTGCCAGCAGCTTACTTGAGACGGGAGGGTTAGACTACGAGCAGTACTTC
>once|-|TRBJ1-2|TRBV10-2
CASSETTANYGYTF
TGCGCCAGCAGTGAAACGACGGCTAACTATGGCTACACCTTC
>many|TRBD1|TRBJ1-5|TRBV24-1
CATAQGASNQPQHF
TGTGCCACGGCCCAGGGGGCGAGCAATCAGCCCCAGCATTTT
>many|-|TRBJ1-1|TRBV13
CASSRNRDTEAFF
TGTGCCAGCAGCCGGAACAGGGACACTGAAGCTTTCTTT
>few|-|TRBJ1-5|TRBV19
CAWSAGIGNQPQHF
TGTGCCTGGAGTGCGGGGATAGGCAATCAGCCCCAGCATTTT
>-|-|TRBJ2-2|TRBV7-3
CASSPRVAGELFF
TGTGCCAGCAGCCCCCGGGTCGCGGGGGAGCTGTTTTTT